The present T cell receptor beta chain was sequenced within a study of Ad26.COV2.S vaccination and SARS-CoV-2 variants listed by TCRdb under 2021. Context from the whole study: Donors in the vaccine arm were drawn from COV1001, a phase I-IIa trial of Ad26.COV2.S in healthy adults that was multicentre, randomized, double-blind and placebo-controlled. The TCR-sequenced set comprised approximately 32 samples: around 20 Ad26.COV2.S vaccine recipients, 5 placebo recipients and 8 SARS-CoV-2 convalescent individuals. Throughout the experiments and outcome assessment, investigators stayed blinded to trial group allocation. TCRbeta repertoire sequencing was used to assess the specificity and breadth of SARS-CoV-2-reactive T cell receptors after Ad26.COV2.S vaccination. Ad26.COV2.S was given intramuscularly at 5x10^10 or 1x10^11 viral particles, as a single shot or as two shots 56 days apart. Trial participants were randomized into five groups of five: low-dose or high-dose Ad26.COV2.S given once or twice, or placebo on both occasions. Study-wide conclusions, independent of this receptor: Substantial breadth of spike-specific CD8+ and CD4+ T cell responses was reported after vaccination. The study lacked the statistical power to compare responses across vaccine doses or regimens. Vaccine and placebo recipients had similar non-spike TCR breadth, a finding consistent with the vaccine containing only spike. Spike-specific TCR breadth was higher in Ad26.COV2.S recipients than in placebo recipients (P = 0.0014). It was noted by the authors that total T cell responses may have been underestimated by the TCR breadth and depth analyses.

What the treatment or condition label conveys for this sample: approximately 18 received Ad26.COV2.S at low or high dose, single or two shots; roughly 5 received placebo; per-sample allocation not given. For vaccine and placebo recipients, repertoires were sequenced using samples collected on day 63 after the first injection. Cohort 1b enrolled about two dozen adults aged 18-55 years at a single site in Boston, USA, between 29 July and 7 August 2020. Ad26.COV2.S consisted of a replication-incompetent adenovirus type 26 vector by which a prefusion-stabilized SARS-CoV-2 spike protein from the original Wuhan strain was expressed. TCRbeta CDR3 regions were sequenced with the immunoSEQ Assay. After extraction, genomic DNA underwent amplification by bias-controlled multiplex PCR, followed by high-throughput sequencing. On the study's bioinformatics: To quantify the absolute abundance of every unique TCRbeta CDR3 region, sequences were collapsed and filtered. T cell fraction was estimated by normalizing TCRbeta template counts to usable DNA, with usable DNA measured through amplification of reference genes found in all nucleated cells. Repertoire TCRs were annotated as SARS-CoV-2-specific by exact matching of V gene, CDR3 amino acid sequence and J gene to a known reactive TCR set. The reference SARS-CoV-2 TCR set was obtained from MIRA and was filtered for enrichment in COVID-19-positive ImmuneCODE repertoires, whereby public or cross-reactive TCRs were removed. Using the MIRA antigens, annotated TCRs were further analysed by specific ORF or by position within an ORF. Breadth was defined as annotated unique rearrangements over total unique productive rearrangements; depth was the summed frequency of those rearrangements. Two-sided Wilcoxon rank-sum tests were used to compare TCR breadth between groups. The clones in this table, taken by TCRdb from immuneACCESS, are in-frame only. Not every clone is retained; where verified, under half of the shortfall comes from an unresolved V gene, and the cause of the rest is unknown. The DNA gave D and trimming, while V, J and clone size come from that table. This sample lists hundreds of thousands of clones; 80% to 95% were detected once. The top ten clonotypes cover 10% to 15% of the sample.

There are 15 amino acids in the CDR3, from cysteine to phenylalanine inclusive. CDR3 DNA only is kept here, 45 bases in frame from base 1. At the junction V is shortened by 6 bases and J by 6 bases; bases outside the gene matches: 8. For CDR1 and CDR2, the germline V gene lists SQVTM and ANQGSEA. Of note for this clone: The clone's antigen remains unknown. No base-level quality is on record; no much larger clone is a single base apart.

The chain is encoded by TRBV29-1 joined to TRBJ2-3; 14 bases in between match TRBD2. The origin of this receptor is a person aged 18 to 59 who received the Ad26.COV2.S COVID-19 vaccine or a placebo. Specimen: peripheral blood, collected in a trial of Ad26.COV2.S vaccine versus placebo. The DNA sequence is as follows: TGCAGCGTGGGGACTAGCGGGAGTTCCCCCGATACGCAGTATTTT. Its protein product is CSVGTSGSSPDTQYF.